A selection of T cell receptor beta chains follows, all from one sample in a study of T cell changes during pregnancy in multiple sclerosis. Sequencing used immunoSEQ multiplex PCR; TCRdb keeps in-frame clones, though not all of them. The sample lists approximately 44,000 clones; 80% to 95% were seen once. The sequenced sample was CD4+ T cells from peripheral blood mononuclear cells, obtained in the third trimester of pregnancy. The source of these receptors is a female donor with multiple sclerosis, enrolled in a pregnancy study. CDR3s include the opening cysteine and the closing phenylalanine or tryptophan. The D gene is left open where the match is weak. For some rows the clone size is stated as once, few or many, or as a class when expanded; others skip it.

V	J	size	D	DNA	CDR3
TRBV6-6	TRBJ1-4	NA	TRBD1	TGTGCCAGCAGTTACGACAGGGGAAAACTGTTTTTT	CASSYDRGKLFF
TRBV28	TRBJ2-1	NA	TRBD1	TGTGCCAGCAGTACCCGACAGGGAAGAGGAGGCAATGAGCAGTTCTTC	CASSTRQGRGGNEQFF
TRBV5-4	TRBJ2-1	NA	TRBD2	TGTGCCAGCAGCTGGACTAGCGGAACCAATGAGCAGTTCTTC	CASSWTSGTNEQFF
TRBV10-3	TRBJ2-1	NA	TRBD2	TGTGCCATCGGACTAGCGGGAGATAATGAGCAGTTCTTC	CAIGLAGDNEQFF
TRBV10-3	TRBJ1-2	once	NA	TGTGCCATCAGTGAGGCACATTCATATGGCTACACCTTC	CAISEAHSYGYTF
TRBV7-9	TRBJ2-3	NA	NA	TGTGCCAGCAGCTTAGGTCGGGATAAGGCAGATACGCAGTATTTT	CASSLGRDKADTQYF
TRBV19	TRBJ1-1	NA	TRBD1	TGTGCCAGTAGTTTGAGCAGGGGGAAGTTGGGCACTGAAGCTTTCTTT	CASSLSRGKLGTEAFF
TRBV19	TRBJ1-3	NA	TRBD1	TGTGCCAGTAGTGCACAGGGGAGCTCTGGAAACACCATATATTTT	CASSAQGSSGNTIYF
TRBV4-1	TRBJ2-2	NA	NA	TGCGCCAGCAGCCAAGATAAGAATTTCGGGGGCACCGGGGAGCTGTTTTTT	CASSQDKNFGGTGELFF
TRBV28	TRBJ1-2	NA	NA	TGTGCCAGCAGTTTGGTTTCAGGTCCCTATGGCTACACCTTC	CASSLVSGPYGYTF
TRBV12-5	TRBJ1-3	NA	TRBD1	TGTGCTAGTGGTTTGGGACAGGGGGAATCGAGAAACACCATATATTTT	CASGLGQGESRNTIYF
TRBV2	TRBJ2-1	NA	NA	TGTGCCAGCAGTGGGTACAGGGTCTACAATGAGCAGTTCTTC	CASSGYRVYNEQFF
TRBV28	TRBJ2-1	NA	TRBD2	TGTGCCAGCAGTCCCTTCCCCTGGCAACTAGCGCAACAAATTAGCTCCTACAATGAGCAGTTCTTC	CASSPFPWQLAQQISSYNEQFF
TRBV29-1	TRBJ2-5	NA	NA	TGCAGCGTAAGCGGGTACATGGAGACCCAGTACTTC	CSVSGYMETQYF
TRBV7-2	TRBJ2-6	NA	NA	TGTGCCAGCAGGCACGGGACACTAGGTAACGCCAACGTCCTGACTTTC	CASRHGTLGNANVLTF
TRBV5-1	TRBJ1-1	NA	TRBD1	TGCGCCAGCAGCTTGACAGGGGGTTATTCTGAAGCTTTCTTT	CASSLTGGYSEAFF
TRBV2	TRBJ2-5	NA	TRBD2	TGTGCCAGCAGTGAAACCCCGACTAGCACAGAGACCCAGTACTTC	CASSETPTSTETQYF
TRBV2	TRBJ1-1	NA	NA	TGTGCCAGCATTACAGCGAACACTGAAGCTTTCTTT	CASITANTEAFF
TRBV7-9	TRBJ2-3	once	TRBD2	TGTGCCAGCAGCTTAGGACTAGCGGGAACGGCAGATACGCAGTATTTT	CASSLGLAGTADTQYF
TRBV7-2	TRBJ2-2	NA	NA	TGTGCCAGCAGCGGTCAGGGGTCCGGGGAGCTGTTTTTT	CASSGQGSGELFF
TRBV5-1	TRBJ2-5	once	TRBD1	TGCGCCAGCAGGTGGACAGGGGGCGATGAGACCCAGTACTTC	CASRWTGGDETQYF
TRBV7-2	TRBJ2-1	NA	NA	TGTGCCAGCAGCCCAGAAGGGACAAATTACAATGAGCAGTTCTTC	CASSPEGTNYNEQFF
TRBV18	TRBJ2-5	NA	NA	TGTGCCAGCTCACAAGGACAGAGAGAGGCCCAGTACTTC	CASSQGQREAQYF
TRBV7-9	TRBJ2-2	NA	NA	TGTGCCAGCAGCTCTCCCCGGGAGCTGTTTTTT	CASSSPRELFF
TRBV7-2	TRBJ2-5	NA	TRBD2	TGTGCCAGCAGCTTGGGACTAGCGGGAGGCCCCCAAGAGACCCAGTACTTC	CASSLGLAGGPQETQYF
TRBV9	TRBJ2-3	NA	NA	TGTGCCAGCAGCGTTAGTCCCGCGTCAGATACGCAGTATTTT	CASSVSPASDTQYF
TRBV19	TRBJ2-2	NA	NA	TGTGCCAGTAGTATCGGCAAAGGGGCCGGGGAGCTGTTTTTT	CASSIGKGAGELFF
TRBV7-2	TRBJ1-2	NA	NA	TGTGCCAGCAGCCCGGGGGGGGTGCACTATGGCTACACCTTC	CASSPGGVHYGYTF
TRBV19	TRBJ1-1	NA	NA	TGTGCCAGTAGTATAGGGCAGGGAGGGAACACTGAAGCTTTCTTT	CASSIGQGGNTEAFF
TRBV4-3	TRBJ2-2	NA	NA	TGCGCCAGCAGCGATTTCGGCGGGGAGCTGTTTTTT	CASSDFGGELFF
TRBV23-1	TRBJ2-4	NA	NA	TGCGCCAGCCGGGTGACCCTAGCCAAAAACATTCAGTACTTC	CASRVTLAKNIQYF
TRBV18	TRBJ1-2	NA	NA	TGTGCCAGCTCACCACCGAAGTCGGTTCCTAACTATGGCTACACCTTC	CASSPPKSVPNYGYTF
TRBV10-3	TRBJ2-1	NA	TRBD2	TGTGCCATCAGTGCTACCGGGACTAGCCGTTCTGAGCAGTTCTTC	CAISATGTSRSEQFF
TRBV4-1	TRBJ2-3	NA	NA	TGCGCCAGCAGCCAAGATCAGGGTCTGACAATCGCAGATACGCAGTATTTT	CASSQDQGLTIADTQYF
TRBV19	TRBJ1-3	NA	NA	TGTGCCAGTAGTACCTGGACGGGGAATGGTGGAAACACCATATATTTT	CASSTWTGNGGNTIYF
TRBV27	TRBJ2-2	NA	NA	TGTGCCAGCAGTTTATACCCAGGGCGAACCGGGGAGCTGTTTTTT	CASSLYPGRTGELFF
TRBV7-2	TRBJ2-1	NA	NA	TGTGCCAGCAGCTTACAGGCAAATGAGCAGTTCTTC	CASSLQANEQFF
TRBV11-3	TRBJ1-1	NA	NA	TGTGCCAGCAGCTTAGAGGGCAAGAACACTGAAGCTTTCTTT	CASSLEGKNTEAFF
TRBV7-9	TRBJ2-1	NA	TRBD2	TGTGCCAGCAGCATATATAGCGGGAATGAGCAGTTCTTC	CASSIYSGNEQFF
TRBV28	TRBJ1-1	NA	TRBD1	TGTGCCAGCAGGCGACAGGGGGGGAACACTGAAGCTTTCTTT	CASRRQGGNTEAFF
TRBV14	TRBJ1-2	NA	NA	TGTGCCAGCAGCCAGGGGCCCTATGGCTACACCTTC	CASSQGPYGYTF
TRBV14	TRBJ1-2	NA	TRBD1	TGTGCCAGCAGCCCTTCGGACAGGGGAGGTGGCTACACCTTC	CASSPSDRGGGYTF
TRBV6-5	TRBJ2-1	NA	TRBD2	TGTGCCAGCAGCCTCGGGACTAGCGGAGTGGGTGAGCAGTTCTTC	CASSLGTSGVGEQFF
TRBV19	TRBJ1-1	NA	NA	TGTGCCAGTACCAAATCCGGTTGGAGGAACACTGAAGCTTTCTTT	CASTKSGWRNTEAFF
TRBV4-1	TRBJ1-2	NA	NA	TGCGCCAGCAGCCAAGTTCTCGCAGATGGCTACACCTTC	CASSQVLADGYTF
TRBV5-1	TRBJ2-1	NA	NA	TGCGCCAGCAGCTTGGAGGGGAACTCCTACAATGAGCAGTTCTTC	CASSLEGNSYNEQFF
TRBV14	TRBJ1-3	NA	TRBD1	TGTGCCAGCAGCCAAGACAGGGGGAAAACTGGAAACACCATATATTTT	CASSQDRGKTGNTIYF
TRBV2	TRBJ2-7	NA	NA	TGTGCCAGCCTCCCGACAGGAGGTACACCGAAGCAGTACTTC	CASLPTGGTPKQYF
TRBV15	TRBJ2-7	NA	NA	TGTGCCACCAGCAGAGGTCTTGGACAGTTCTACGAGCAGTACTTC	CATSRGLGQFYEQYF
TRBV29-1	TRBJ2-1	NA	NA	TGCAGCGTTGCTACGCACTCCTACAATGAGCAGTTCTTC	CSVATHSYNEQFF
TRBV27	TRBJ1-5	NA	NA	TGTGCCAGCAGTTTGGGGCAGGGGTTTGGTCAGCCCCAGCATTTT	CASSLGQGFGQPQHF
TRBV19	TRBJ2-7	NA	TRBD2	TGTGCCAGTAGAAGAGCGGGAGGGCGAACCGAGCAGTACTTC	CASRRAGGRTEQYF